Below are 29 T cell receptor beta chains sequenced from a single sample in a study of T cell repertoires in cytomegalovirus infection. TCRdb fed the reads into MiXCR, producing one record per CDR3 protein. In the table there are roughly 630,000 distinct CDR3 sequences, approximately 25% of which are singletons. Sequenced input: CD8+ T cells from PBMCs. The receptors shown here come from a human donor in good health (CMV status not recorded). Some clones in this sample may be carry-over from other donors' samples.

The chain joins TRBV9 to TRBJ2-1; D gene unclear. V lost 4 bases to trimming and J lost 1 base, with 9 bases between them. Germline CDR1 reads SGDLS; CDR2 reads YYNGEE. The CDR3 length is 14 residues. The CDR3 sequence: CASSPPESYNEQFF. The CDR3 DNA reads as TGTGCCAGCAGCCCCCCCGAGTCCTACAATGAGCAGTTCTTC.

This clonotype was found once. At one end the junction does not follow the germline gene, possibly because of a read error. The chain employs TRBV19 and TRBJ2-7, with 10 bases matching TRBD1. The CDR3 contains 15 residues. CDR1 LNHDA and CDR2 SQIVND come from the germline V gene (reference sequence). DNA of the CDR3: TGTGACAGTAGTATCAGGGACAGGGGATACTACGAGCAGTACTTC. It encodes CDSSIRDRGYYEQYF.

This clonotype was counted at least ten times. The rearrangement uses TRBV18 and TRBJ2-3; D call uncertain. The ends were cut back, 1 base at V and 3 bases at J, with 5 bases in the middle. Germline V gene sequence: CDR1 KGHSH, CDR2 LQKENI. This CDR3 region has 13 residues. The CDR3 nucleotides are TGTGCCAGCTCACCACGTAGGACAGATACGCAGTATTTT. The encoded protein is CASSPRRTDTQYF.

As concerns this clonotype: Since a much larger clone is just one base distant, this may be a read error. The V and J genes are TRBV7-3 and TRBJ2-2, with a tentative D call TRBD1 (6 bases). Germline values: CDR1 SGHTA, CDR2 FQGTGA. The CDR3 is 15 residues long. CDR3 DNA: TGTGCCAACAGCCTATACAGGGTTGACACCGGGGAGCTGTTTTTT. Encoded protein: CANSLYRVDTGELFF.

The chain uses TRBV29-1 and TRBJ2-7, with 8 positions matching TRBD1. The CDR3 extends over 13 amino acids. Per the germline V gene, CDR1 is SQVTM and CDR2 is ANQGSEA. J lost 4 bases, V lost 3 bases, and 5 bases had no gene match. This CDR3 is CSVEGDRFYEQYV. In DNA form, the CDR3 reads TGCAGCGTTGAGGGGGACAGGTTTTACGAGCAGTACGTC.

This clonotype came up a few times. The rearrangement joins TRBV7-2 to TRBJ2-5; D is undetermined. The CDR3 spans 12 residues. From germline, CDR1 is SGHTA and CDR2 FQGNSA. Deletions cut 1 base from V and 5 bases from J, with 5 bases between. The CDR3 spells CASSLEVETQYF. Written as DNA, the CDR3 is TGTGCCAGCAGCTTAGAGGTGGAGACCCAGTACTTC.

This clonotype was detected only once. V gene TRBV3-1 combines with J gene TRBJ2-7, with TRBD1 as a possible D gene (5 bases). CDR1 LGHDT and CDR2 YNNKEL come from the germline V gene (reference sequence). The CDR3 runs 15 residues. The V gene lost 0 bases and the J gene lost 5 bases, with 14 bases spanning the gap. CDR3 sequence: CASSQDLGAEHEQYF. The CDR3 DNA is TGTGCCAGCAGCCAAGATCTTGGGGCAGAACACGAGCAGTACTTC.

J is TRBJ2-7 and V is TRBV7-8; TRBD1 matches 10 bases. J gave up 5 bases and V 5 bases, and 6 bases lay outside the gene matches. Germline CDR1 is SGHVS and CDR2 is FQNEAQ. The CDR3 spans 14 residues. Here the CDR3 DNA reads TGTGCCAGCAGCCGAGACAGGGGGCCAAACGAGCAGTACTTC. Translation gives CASSRDRGPNEQYF. The entire variable domain, with the rest obtained from reference TRBV7-8 and TRBJ2-7, is as follows: GAGVSQSPRYKVAKRGQDVALRCDPISGHVSLFWYQQALGQGPEFLTYFQNEAQLDKSGLPSDRFFAERPEGSVSTLKIQRTQQEDSAVYLCASSRDRGPNEQYFGPGTRLTVT.

V is TRBV7-9 and J is TRBJ2-3, with D perhaps TRBD2 (5 bases). With 5 bases removed from V and 3 bases from J, the gap between germline ends came to 12 bases. This CDR3 is built from 14 residues. CDR1 is SEHNR and CDR2 is FQNEAQ in the germline V gene (reference sequence). In nucleotides, the CDR3 is TGTGCCAGCAGCCCCCCTCGGGGAACAGATACGCAGTATTTT. Its translation is CASSPPRGTDTQYF.

V gene TRBV6-2 or TRBV6-3 combines with J gene TRBJ1-2, with unresolved D. The CDR3 is made up of 14 amino acids. The germline CDR1 and CDR2 sequences are MNHEY and SVGEGT. The V gene lost 7 bases and the J gene lost 3 bases, with 15 bases spanning the gap. CDR3 DNA: TGTGCCAGCATCACGGAAGGGAGAGACTATGGCTACACCTTC. This sequence encodes CASITEGRDYGYTF.

CDR3 loop: CASSYRGAGEAFF. CDR3 bases: TGTGCCAGCAGTTATCGCGGGGCTGGTGAAGCTTTCTTT. The V gene is TRBV6-5, the J gene TRBJ1-1, with a weak D call TRBD1 (5 bases). V was cut by 3 bases and J by 7 bases, with 12 bases left in between. The V gene's germline CDR1 is MNHEY and CDR2 SVGAGI. The CDR3 sequence is 13 residues long.

The genes are TRBV27 and TRBJ2-3; 8 nucleotides align to TRBD2. Per germline, CDR1 MNHEY and CDR2 SMNVEV (reference sequence). The length of the CDR3 is 16 residues. V trimming: 4 bases; J trimming: 2 bases; junction bases outside the gene matches: 8. This CDR3 is CASSSIGGVNTDTQYF. The CDR3 bases are TGTGCCAGCAGTTCCATCGGGGGGGTGAACACAGATACGCAGTATTTT.

This sequence joins TRBV20-1 and TRBJ2-7; D is perhaps TRBD2 (6 bases). Germline loops: CDR1 DFQATT, CDR2 SNEGSKA (reference sequence). The CDR3 consists of 15 residues. V was cut by 0 bases and J by 0 bases, with 12 bases left in between. CDR3 coding DNA: TGCAGTGCTAGAGAGGCGGGGTACTCCTCCTACGAGCAGTACTTC. Translating it yields CSAREAGYSSYEQYF.

This clonotype was counted between two and nine times. J is TRBJ2-5 and V is TRBV12-3 or TRBV12-4; either TRBD1 or TRBD2 may supply D (5 bases each). V was clipped by 5 bases and J by 5 bases, with 15 bases between them. The CDR3 totals 14 residues. Here the CDR3 reads CASSPIGTSETQYF. Here the CDR3 DNA reads TGTGCCAGCAGTCCCATCGGGACGAGCGAGACCCAGTACTTC.

The sample holds many counts of this clonotype. The chain links TRBV7-6 to TRBJ2-1; the D is unclear. This CDR3 has 15 amino acids. V lost 2 bases, J lost 0 bases, and 8 bases lay in between. Germline V gives CDR1 SGHVS, CDR2 FNYEAQ. The CDR3 sequence is CASSLLHSSYNEQFF. The CDR3 nucleotides read TGTGCCAGCAGCTTACTGCATAGCTCCTACAATGAGCAGTTCTTC.

V and J are TRBV20-1 and TRBJ1-3, with D possibly being TRBD1 (5 bases). This CDR3 has 15 amino acids. The V end lost 6 bases, the J end lost 0 bases, and 15 bases lay between the germline ends. Germline V gene sequence: CDR1 DFQATT, CDR2 SNEGSKA (reference sequence). Here the CDR3 reads CSATRDRDSGNTIYF. The CDR3 coding sequence is TGCAGTGCAACCCGGGACCGCGACTCTGGAAACACCATATATTTT.

This clonotype was counted only a few times. This chain connects TRBV20-1 to TRBJ2-7; TRBD1 agrees at 7 bases. The V gene end was trimmed by 2 bases and the J gene end by 0 bases; junction bases not matched to a gene: 4. Germline CDR1 and CDR2: DFQATT and SNEGSKA (reference sequence). The CDR3 contains 14 residues. The CDR3 coding sequence is TGCAGTGCTAGATCGGACAGGAACTCCTACGAGCAGTACTTC. Translated, it gives CSARSDRNSYEQYF.

In DNA, the CDR3 is TGTGCCAGCAGCCTACGGACTAGCGGGGGCCCTAAGAGGGAGACCCAGTACTTC. Its translation: CASSLRTSGGPKRETQYF. The gene calls are TRBV6-2 or TRBV6-3 and TRBJ2-5; 13 nucleotides align to TRBD2. The V and J ends lost 6 bases and 5 bases, in that order; junction bases with no gene match: 15. Germline V lookup: CDR1 MNHEY, CDR2 SVGEGT. The CDR3 loop spans 18 amino acids.

This clonotype was seen more than once but under ten times. This sequence joins TRBV6-1 and TRBJ2-1, with TRBD1 matching over 7 bases. This CDR3 is built from 11 residues. Looked up from germline, CDR1 is MNHNS and CDR2 is SASEGT. The trim removed 7 bases at V and 12 bases at J, leaving 6 bases unmatched. CDR3 sequence reads: CASNRGGGQFF. The CDR3 nucleotides read TGTGCCAGCAACAGGGGCGGCGGGCAGTTCTTC.

V and J are TRBV2 and TRBJ1-2, with D possibly matching TRBD1 (6 bases). The CDR3 loop spans 16 amino acids. Germline V gene sequence: CDR1 SNHLY, CDR2 FYNNEI. V lost 2 bases and J 8 bases, leaving 21 bases between the germline ends. The CDR3 is CASSESRTALGHGYTF. Here the CDR3 DNA reads TGTGCCAGCAGTGAATCACGGACAGCCTTGGGGCACGGCTACACCTTC.

This clonotype came up a few times. The chain carries TRBV5-4 and TRBJ2-2; D perhaps matches TRBD2 (5 bases). Trimming removed 9 bases at V and 3 bases at J, with 9 bases between. In germline, CDR1 is SGHNT, CDR2 YYREEE (reference sequence). The CDR3 sequence is 12 residues long. CDR3 protein: CAMHGDTGELFF. The CDR3 DNA reads as TGTGCCATGCACGGGGACACCGGGGAGCTGTTTTTT.

The chain recombines TRBV10-3 with TRBJ1-1; 9 positions match TRBD1. The junction had 7 bases not matched to a gene; V was cut back by 4 bases and J by 4 bases. Germline assignment: CDR1 ENHRY and CDR2 SYGVKD. The length of the CDR3 is 15 residues. As DNA, the CDR3 is TGTGCCATCAGTGGTGTACAGGGGGCAGGCACTGAAGCTTTCTTT. Protein product: CAISGVQGAGTEAFF.

This rearrangement joins TRBV20-1 to TRBJ2-1, with TRBD2 as a possible D gene (5 bases). V lost 1 base to trimming and J lost 9 bases, with 19 bases between them. CDR3 size: 15 residues. Germline-derived CDR1 and CDR2 are DFQATT and SNEGSKA (reference sequence). The CDR3 spells CSARGGSRLESEQFF. The CDR3 bases are TGCAGTGCTAGAGGTGGGAGCAGATTAGAGAGTGAGCAGTTCTTC.

For the CDR3, the DNA is TGTGCTAGTGGTTTCGGGGGGGGGGAGATGGTCTACGAGCAGTACTTC. Protein sequence: CASGFGGGEMVYEQYF. This chain connects TRBV12-5 to TRBJ2-7; 8 nucleotides agree with TRBD2. Germline V CDR1 and CDR2: LGHNT, FRNRAP. There are 16 residues in the CDR3. Trimming took 3 bases from V and 3 from J; bases not matched to a gene: 10.

This clonotype appeared many times. The chain combines TRBV19 with TRBJ2-1, with a tentative D call TRBD1 (5 bases). Trimming removed 7 bases at V and 4 bases at J, with 14 bases between. The V gene's germline CDR1 is LNHDA and CDR2 SQIVND (reference sequence). This CDR3 spans 14 amino acids. The DNA of the CDR3 is TGTGCCAGTACCCAGGGTGGTGGATACAATGAGCAGTTCTTC. Its translation: CASTQGGGYNEQFF.

The chain carries TRBV14 and TRBJ1-2; D is unclear. V shed 10 bases and J shed 5 bases, with 11 bases lying between them. Germline assignment: CDR1 SGHDN and CDR2 FVKESK. The CDR3 has 11 residues. CDR3 sequence (DNA): TGTGCCACCAAAGCCGGGTATGGCTACACCTTC. This encodes CATKAGYGYTF.

The chain uses TRBV12-3 or TRBV12-4 and TRBJ2-3; 8 positions match TRBD2. The V gene end was trimmed by 6 bases and the J gene end by 1 base; junction bases not matched to a gene: 6. The CDR3 has 15 amino acids. Here the CDR3 DNA reads TGTGCCAGCAGAACCGCGGGGGGACGCACAGATACGCAGTATTTT. Amino acid sequence: CASRTAGGRTDTQYF.

This clonotype was recorded a few times. The chain is built from TRBV6-2 or TRBV6-3 and TRBJ1-2; a possible D gene is TRBD1 (6 bases). Germline assignment: CDR1 MNHEY and CDR2 SVGEGT. The CDR3 sequence is 12 residues long. Trimming cost V 7 bases and J 6 bases, with 12 bases left between them. The CDR3 nucleotides are TGTGCCAGCACCGAAGGGGGGCATGGCTACACCTTC. Protein: CASTEGGHGYTF.

The chain is built from TRBV7-9 and TRBJ1-5; unclear D gene. This CDR3 has 16 amino acids. Germline-derived CDR1 and CDR2 are SEHNR and FQNEAQ (reference sequence). Trimming took off 4 bases at V and 2 bases at J, with 15 bases between the two ends. CDR3: CASSSPLATGNQPQHF. Written as DNA, the CDR3 is TGTGCCAGCAGCTCCCCCCTCGCCACGGGCAATCAGCCCCAGCATTTT.